The present T cell receptor (beta chain) was sequenced within a study of cytotoxic CD8 clonotypes in ibrutinib-treated CLL. On this clone: Its antigen is currently unknown.

Study results and limitations: Investigators sampled sustained-remission and progressing patients at differing times. Clonality measured at baseline exceeded age-matched healthy donors, tracking circulating CD8+ T-cell counts. Upon ibrutinib response clonality rose, and upon progression it fell back toward baseline.

Generated by immunoSEQ multiplex PCR, the TCRdb table keeps only in-frame clones and is missing some. Of approximately 130,000 clones listed, about 85% are singletons. V gave up 6 bases and J gave up 0 bases; unmatched junction bases: 13. The CDR3 length is 18 residues. The germline gives CDR1 MNHEY, CDR2 SMNVEV (reference sequence). Library input was about 2 micrograms of DNA from cryopreserved PBMCs. The material was PBMCs, obtained after 24 months of ibrutinib treatment. The chain uses TRBV27 and TRBJ1-5; 8 nucleotides align to TRBD1. The sequence was collected from a human donor with chronic lymphocytic leukemia. The CDR3 nucleotides are TGTGCCAGCAGAAAGCAGGGGGCGCCGGGTTATAGCAATCAGCCCCAGCATTTT. This translates into CASRKQGAPGYSNQPQHF.